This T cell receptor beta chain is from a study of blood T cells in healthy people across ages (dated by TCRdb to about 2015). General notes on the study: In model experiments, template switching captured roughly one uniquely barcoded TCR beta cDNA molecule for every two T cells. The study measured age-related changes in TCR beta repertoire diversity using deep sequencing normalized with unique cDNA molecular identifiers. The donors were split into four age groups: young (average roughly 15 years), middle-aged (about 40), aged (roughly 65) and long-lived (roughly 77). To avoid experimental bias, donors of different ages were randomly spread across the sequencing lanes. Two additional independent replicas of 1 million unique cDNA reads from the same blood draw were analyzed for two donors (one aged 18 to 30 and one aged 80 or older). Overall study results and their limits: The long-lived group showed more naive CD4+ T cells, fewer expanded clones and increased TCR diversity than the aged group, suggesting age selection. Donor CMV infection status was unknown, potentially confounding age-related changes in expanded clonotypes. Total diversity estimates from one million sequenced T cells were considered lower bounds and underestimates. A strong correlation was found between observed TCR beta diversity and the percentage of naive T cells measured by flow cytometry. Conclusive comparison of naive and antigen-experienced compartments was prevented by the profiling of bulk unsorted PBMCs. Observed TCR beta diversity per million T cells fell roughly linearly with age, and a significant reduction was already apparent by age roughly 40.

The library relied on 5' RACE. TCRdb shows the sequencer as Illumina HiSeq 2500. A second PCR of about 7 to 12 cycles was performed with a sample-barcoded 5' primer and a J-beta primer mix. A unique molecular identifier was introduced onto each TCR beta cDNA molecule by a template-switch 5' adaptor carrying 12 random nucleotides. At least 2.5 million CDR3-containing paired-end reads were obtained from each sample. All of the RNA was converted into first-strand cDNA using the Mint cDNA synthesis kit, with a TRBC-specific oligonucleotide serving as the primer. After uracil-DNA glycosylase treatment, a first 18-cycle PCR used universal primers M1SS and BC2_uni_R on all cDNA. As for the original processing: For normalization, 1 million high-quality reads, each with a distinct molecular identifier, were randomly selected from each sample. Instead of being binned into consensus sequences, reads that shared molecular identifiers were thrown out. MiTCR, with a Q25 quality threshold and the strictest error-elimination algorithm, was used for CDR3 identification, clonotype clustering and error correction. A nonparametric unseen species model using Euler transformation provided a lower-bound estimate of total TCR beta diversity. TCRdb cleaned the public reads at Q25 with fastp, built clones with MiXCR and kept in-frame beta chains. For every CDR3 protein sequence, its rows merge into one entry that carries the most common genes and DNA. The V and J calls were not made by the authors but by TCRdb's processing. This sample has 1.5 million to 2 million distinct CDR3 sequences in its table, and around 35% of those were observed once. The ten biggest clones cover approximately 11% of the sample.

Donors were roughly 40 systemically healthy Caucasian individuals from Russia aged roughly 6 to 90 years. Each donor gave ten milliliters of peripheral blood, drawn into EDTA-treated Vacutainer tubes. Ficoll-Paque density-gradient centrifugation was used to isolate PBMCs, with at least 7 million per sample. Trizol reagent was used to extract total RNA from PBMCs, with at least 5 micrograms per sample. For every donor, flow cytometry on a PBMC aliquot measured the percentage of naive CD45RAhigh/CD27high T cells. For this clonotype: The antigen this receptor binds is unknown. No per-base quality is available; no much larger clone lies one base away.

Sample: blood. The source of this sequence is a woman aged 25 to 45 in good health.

The CDR3 corresponds to CASSLDKGGGEQYF. The DNA reads TGTGCCAGCAGCTTAGACAAGGGCGGCGGCGAGCAGTACTTC. The sequence joins TRBV7-9 to TRBJ2-7; the D gene remains uncertain. The CDR1 and CDR2 encoded by the germline V gene (reference sequence) are SEHNR and FQNEAQ. Spanning cysteine to phenylalanine, the CDR3 consists of 14 amino acids. The retained sequence is limited to the CDR3, 42 bases, with the frame set at the first base. Trimming takes 1 base from V and 6 bases from J, and the germline ends sit 13 bases apart.